This T cell receptor (beta chain) derives from a study of tumor-infiltrating lymphocytes in primary liver carcinoma. Study overall: The cohort included men and women aged 30 to 69 years. These were node-negative, non-metastatic T1-T3 tumors of 4.2 to 10 cm.

Study observations and caveats: Tumor-adjacent and tumor-blood pairs shared less of their repertoires than tumor region pairs shared.

The CDR3 loop spans 17 amino acids. CDR1 and CDR2 (germline): PRHDT, FYEKMQ (reference sequence). V lost 5 bases and J lost 1, with 18 bases in between. Total RNA (approximately 500 ng) served as template for TCR beta cDNA synthesis primed by a constant-region primer. Sequencing libraries for TCR beta derived from three nested multiplex PCR rounds that used slightly modified ARM-PCR. The study ran its first two PCR rounds for 9 to 10 cycles each, using TRBV1-TRBV30 forward primers and a C-beta reverse primer. TCRdb re-called the multiplex PCR reads with MiXCR, one entry per CDR3 protein. The profile shows 150,000 to 200,000 distinct CDR3 sequences, roughly two thirds of them singletons. In the case of this clonotype: Its antigen is not identified.

In addition to blood RNA drawn from unsorted whole blood, germline DNA was extracted. Chronic HBV infection was present in the patients, who were treatment-naive. Sequencing input: peripheral blood. This chain links TRBV13 with TRBJ2-1; D tentatively reads TRBD1 or TRBD2 (5 bases each). The TCR was taken from an older woman with primary liver carcinoma and hepatitis B virus infection. The CDR3 DNA reads as TGTGCCAGCAGCCCCCTCTTACGGGACCGATCCTACAATGAGCAGTTCTTC. Translation gives CASSPLLRDRSYNEQFF.